This is a list of T cell receptor beta chains from one sample in a study of shared clonotypes between healthy human individuals. Libraries were prepared by immunoSEQ multiplex PCR; TCRdb keeps only in-frame clonotypes and omits some of them. The table has millions of clones, over 85% seen once. The source material was naive CD4+ T cells sorted from blood. All receptors derive from a man between 18 and 29 years old in good health. Both conserved end residues are part of each CDR3. D genes are given only for firm matches. Size is stated for part of the rows, as once, few or many counts, or as a class when the clone is expanded.

clone size: .
J gene: TRBJ1-3
V gene: TRBV5-1
D gene: TRBD1
CDR3 protein: CASSLTGDAGNTIYF
CDR3 DNA: TGCGCCAGCAGCTTAACAGGGGATGCTGGAAACACCATATATTTT

clone size: .
J gene: TRBJ1-5
V gene: TRBV6-1
D gene: .
CDR3 protein: CASSEGINQPQHF
CDR3 DNA: TGTGCCAGCAGTGAAGGTATAAATCAGCCCCAGCATTTT

clone size: .
J gene: TRBJ2-3
V gene: TRBV5-1
D gene: TRBD1
CDR3 protein: CASSYGTVSTDTQYF
CDR3 DNA: TGCGCCAGCAGCTATGGGACAGTCAGCACAGATACGCAGTATTTT

clone size: .
J gene: TRBJ2-7
V gene: TRBV6-6
D gene: .
CDR3 protein: CASSYSWIYEQYF
CDR3 DNA: TGTGCCAGCAGTTACTCATGGATCTACGAGCAGTACTTC

clone size: .
J gene: TRBJ2-7
V gene: TRBV12-5
D gene: .
CDR3 protein: CASGLSGGNEQYF
CDR3 DNA: TGTGCTAGTGGTTTGTCGGGGGGCAACGAGCAGTACTTC

clone size: .
J gene: TRBJ1-5
V gene: TRBV27
D gene: TRBD1
CDR3 protein: CASGNRGNQPQHF
CDR3 DNA: TGTGCCAGCGGAAACAGGGGAAATCAGCCCCAGCATTTT

clone size: .
J gene: TRBJ2-3
V gene: TRBV28
D gene: TRBD2
CDR3 protein: CASFSGGIADTQYF
CDR3 DNA: TGTGCCAGCTTTAGCGGGGGGATTGCAGATACGCAGTATTTT

clone size: once
J gene: TRBJ1-2
V gene: TRBV7-3
D gene: TRBD1
CDR3 protein: CASSPGQGNYGYTF
CDR3 DNA: TGTGCCAGCAGCCCCGGACAGGGGAACTATGGCTACACCTTC

clone size: .
J gene: TRBJ2-5
V gene: TRBV19
D gene: .
CDR3 protein: CASSINLVETQYF
CDR3 DNA: TGTGCCAGTAGTATCAACCTTGTGGAGACCCAGTACTTC

clone size: .
J gene: TRBJ2-7
V gene: TRBV7-9
D gene: TRBD2
CDR3 protein: CASSLGRERPNYEQYF
CDR3 DNA: TGTGCCAGCAGCCTAGGGCGGGAGAGACCGAACTACGAGCAGTACTTC

clone size: .
J gene: TRBJ2-4
V gene: TRBV5-6
D gene: .
CDR3 protein: CASGNTEAKNIQYF
CDR3 DNA: TGTGCCAGCGGAAATACTGAAGCCAAAAACATTCAGTACTTC

clone size: .
J gene: TRBJ2-1
V gene: TRBV7-2
D gene: TRBD2
CDR3 protein: CASSPGLAAYNEQFF
CDR3 DNA: TGTGCCAGCAGCCCGGGACTAGCGGCCTACAATGAGCAGTTCTTC

clone size: .
J gene: TRBJ2-7
V gene: TRBV30
D gene: .
CDR3 protein: CAWSVRGRGSSYEQYF
CDR3 DNA: TGTGCCTGGAGTGTGCGGGGTCGGGGGAGCTCCTACGAGCAGTACTTC

clone size: .
J gene: TRBJ2-1
V gene: TRBV7-2
D gene: .
CDR3 protein: CASSPGTSTYNEQFF
CDR3 DNA: TGTGCCAGCAGCCCCGGGACCTCCACCTACAATGAGCAGTTCTTC

clone size: .
J gene: TRBJ2-5
V gene: TRBV18
D gene: .
CDR3 protein: CASSPFRGDGVQYF
CDR3 DNA: TGTGCCAGCTCACCGTTCCGGGGCGACGGGGTCCAGTACTTC

clone size: once
J gene: TRBJ1-2
V gene: TRBV11-2
D gene: TRBD1
CDR3 protein: CASSAPGQGAISYGYTF
CDR3 DNA: TGTGCCAGCAGCGCACCGGGACAGGGGGCGATTAGCTATGGCTACACCTTC

clone size: .
J gene: TRBJ1-5
V gene: TRBV7-9
D gene: .
CDR3 protein: CASSLAGAQPQHF
CDR3 DNA: TGTGCCAGCAGCTTAGCGGGAGCCCAGCCCCAGCATTTT

clone size: .
J gene: TRBJ2-3
V gene: TRBV29-1
D gene: .
CDR3 protein: CSVRAAGSTDTQYF
CDR3 DNA: TGCAGCGTTCGCGCGGCAGGGAGCACAGATACGCAGTATTTT

clone size: .
J gene: TRBJ1-2
V gene: TRBV6-5
D gene: TRBD1
CDR3 protein: CASSRGQEDYGYTF
CDR3 DNA: TGTGCCAGCAGCCGGGGACAGGAGGACTATGGCTACACCTTC

clone size: .
J gene: TRBJ1-1
V gene: TRBV2
D gene: TRBD1
CDR3 protein: CASSKIGQGASEAFF
CDR3 DNA: TGTGCCAGCAGCAAGATAGGACAGGGGGCTTCTGAAGCTTTCTTT

clone size: .
J gene: TRBJ2-1
V gene: TRBV18
D gene: .
CDR3 protein: CASSPPVTYNEQFF
CDR3 DNA: TGTGCCAGCTCACCACCGGTGACGTACAATGAGCAGTTCTTC

clone size: .
J gene: TRBJ1-4
V gene: TRBV27
D gene: .
CDR3 protein: CASSLSQFATNEKLFF
CDR3 DNA: TGTGCCAGCAGTTTATCTCAGTTCGCAACTAATGAAAAACTGTTTTTT

clone size: .
J gene: TRBJ1-4
V gene: TRBV6-1
D gene: .
CDR3 protein: CASSGGYGEKLFF
CDR3 DNA: TGTGCCAGCAGTGGTGGGTATGGCGAAAAACTGTTTTTT

clone size: .
J gene: TRBJ2-7
V gene: TRBV5-5
D gene: TRBD1
CDR3 protein: CASGGQGGTYEQYF
CDR3 DNA: TGTGCCAGCGGAGGACAGGGGGGGACCTACGAGCAGTACTTC

clone size: .
J gene: TRBJ2-5
V gene: TRBV29-1
D gene: .
CDR3 protein: CSVGVSQETQYF
CDR3 DNA: TGCAGCGTTGGGGTCAGTCAAGAGACCCAGTACTTC

clone size: once
J gene: TRBJ2-7
V gene: TRBV5-1
D gene: .
CDR3 protein: CASSLDLSLSYEQYF
CDR3 DNA: TGCGCCAGCAGCTTGGATCTCAGTCTCTCCTACGAGCAGTACTTC

clone size: .
J gene: TRBJ1-2
V gene: TRBV6-6
D gene: TRBD1
CDR3 protein: CASSSPGTGDGYTF
CDR3 DNA: TGTGCCAGCAGTTCACCTGGGACAGGGGACGGCTACACCTTC

clone size: .
J gene: TRBJ1-2
V gene: TRBV7-2
D gene: .
CDR3 protein: CASSSLQSGRINYGYTF
CDR3 DNA: TGTGCCAGCAGCTCTCTCCAATCTGGACGGATTAACTATGGCTACACCTTC

clone size: .
J gene: TRBJ1-1
V gene: TRBV30
D gene: .
CDR3 protein: CATSGTGNTEAFF
CDR3 DNA: TGTGCCACATCCGGGACGGGAAACACTGAAGCTTTCTTT

clone size: once
J gene: TRBJ2-2
V gene: TRBV27
D gene: .
CDR3 protein: CASSFFGGRSTGELFF
CDR3 DNA: TGTGCCAGCAGTTTCTTCGGGGGTCGTAGCACCGGGGAGCTGTTTTTT

clone size: .
J gene: TRBJ2-7
V gene: TRBV27
D gene: TRBD2
CDR3 protein: CASSELAGSYEQYF
CDR3 DNA: TGTGCCAGCAGTGAACTAGCGGGGTCCTACGAGCAGTACTTC

clone size: .
J gene: TRBJ2-1
V gene: TRBV7-2
D gene: .
CDR3 protein: CASSLLVNEQFF
CDR3 DNA: TGTGCCAGCAGCTTATTGGTGAATGAGCAGTTCTTC

clone size: .
J gene: TRBJ1-5
V gene: TRBV6-6
D gene: .
CDR3 protein: CASSYSSGKGNQPQHF
CDR3 DNA: TGTGCCAGCAGTTACTCGTCGGGGAAAGGCAATCAGCCCCAGCATTTT

clone size: .
J gene: TRBJ2-1
V gene: TRBV6-5
D gene: .
CDR3 protein: CASVGAPYNEQFF
CDR3 DNA: TGTGCCAGCGTTGGGGCGCCCTACAATGAGCAGTTCTTC

clone size: .
J gene: TRBJ1-1
V gene: TRBV6-1
D gene: TRBD1
CDR3 protein: CASSWTGIEAFF
CDR3 DNA: TGTGCCAGCAGCTGGACAGGGATTGAAGCTTTCTTT

clone size: .
J gene: TRBJ1-2
V gene: TRBV9
D gene: TRBD1
CDR3 protein: CASSVIGQGGMGGYTF
CDR3 DNA: TGTGCCAGCAGCGTTATTGGCCAGGGGGGAATGGGAGGCTACACCTTC

clone size: few
J gene: TRBJ1-1
V gene: TRBV5-4
D gene: .
CDR3 protein: CAIPSRGRVNTEAFF
CDR3 DNA: TGTGCCATCCCGAGCAGGGGTAGGGTGAACACTGAAGCTTTCTTT

clone size: .
J gene: TRBJ2-7
V gene: TRBV28
D gene: .
CDR3 protein: CAAWGNLRDEQYF
CDR3 DNA: TGTGCAGCTTGGGGCAACCTGAGGGACGAGCAGTACTTC

clone size: .
J gene: TRBJ2-7
V gene: TRBV5-1
D gene: TRBD1
CDR3 protein: CASSGTGASYEQYF
CDR3 DNA: TGCGCCAGCAGCGGGACAGGGGCCTCCTACGAGCAGTACTTC

clone size: .
J gene: TRBJ2-7
V gene: TRBV27
D gene: .
CDR3 protein: CASSLTWDGSYEQYF
CDR3 DNA: TGTGCCAGCAGTTTGACCTGGGACGGAAGCTACGAGCAGTACTTC

clone size: .
J gene: TRBJ1-2
V gene: TRBV5-1
D gene: .
CDR3 protein: CASSLDGGQKRVGYGYTF
CDR3 DNA: TGCGCCAGCAGCTTGGACGGGGGGCAGAAAAGGGTGGGCTATGGCTACACCTTC

clone size: .
J gene: TRBJ2-1
V gene: TRBV10-3
D gene: .
CDR3 protein: CAISESLAESNEQFF
CDR3 DNA: TGTGCCATCAGTGAGTCATTAGCGGAGAGCAATGAGCAGTTCTTC

clone size: .
J gene: TRBJ2-7
V gene: TRBV15
D gene: .
CDR3 protein: CATSREFKTGPTYEQYF
CDR3 DNA: TGTGCCACCAGCAGAGAGTTTAAGACAGGCCCTACCTACGAGCAGTACTTC

clone size: .
J gene: TRBJ2-7
V gene: TRBV6-1
D gene: TRBD1
CDR3 protein: CASSELFGGQGTYEQYF
CDR3 DNA: TGTGCCAGCAGTGAATTATTTGGAGGACAGGGTACCTACGAGCAGTACTTC

clone size: .
J gene: TRBJ2-7
V gene: TRBV2
D gene: TRBD1
CDR3 protein: CASSEQGAPYEQYF
CDR3 DNA: TGTGCCAGCAGCGAGCAGGGGGCGCCGTACGAGCAGTACTTC

clone size: .
J gene: TRBJ2-3
V gene: TRBV11-3
D gene: .
CDR3 protein: CASSLFTDTQYF
CDR3 DNA: TGTGCCAGCAGCTTATTCACAGATACGCAGTATTTT

clone size: .
J gene: TRBJ1-3
V gene: TRBV9
D gene: TRBD1
CDR3 protein: CASSVAGTGGSGNTIYF
CDR3 DNA: TGTGCCAGCAGCGTAGCAGGGACAGGGGGCTCTGGAAACACCATATATTTT

clone size: .
J gene: TRBJ1-2
V gene: TRBV28
D gene: .
CDR3 protein: CASSSPPPTDLGGYTF
CDR3 DNA: TGTGCCAGCAGTTCTCCCCCGCCTACCGATTTGGGCGGCTACACCTTC

clone size: once
J gene: TRBJ2-2
V gene: TRBV5-1
D gene: .
CDR3 protein: CASSLVDRAGTGELFF
CDR3 DNA: TGCGCCAGCAGCTTGGTAGACAGAGCTGGCACCGGGGAGCTGTTTTTT

clone size: once
J gene: TRBJ2-1
V gene: TRBV5-1
D gene: TRBD1
CDR3 protein: CASSFSDRGSYNEQFF
CDR3 DNA: TGCGCCAGCAGCTTTTCCGACAGGGGCTCCTACAATGAGCAGTTCTTC

clone size: .
J gene: TRBJ1-5
V gene: TRBV18
D gene: TRBD1
CDR3 protein: CASSPPGTGTNQPQHF
CDR3 DNA: TGTGCCAGCTCACCCCCCGGGACAGGGACCAATCAGCCCCAGCATTTT

clone size: once
J gene: TRBJ2-5
V gene: TRBV6-1
D gene: .
CDR3 protein: CASSEARFGQGLETQYF
CDR3 DNA: TGTGCCAGCAGTGAAGCAAGGTTCGGCCAGGGTCTGGAGACCCAGTACTTC

clone size: .
J gene: TRBJ2-5
V gene: TRBV5-1
D gene: .
CDR3 protein: CASSLGKNQETQYF
CDR3 DNA: TGCGCCAGCAGCCTGGGCAAGAACCAAGAGACCCAGTACTTC

clone size: .
J gene: TRBJ2-5
V gene: TRBV19
D gene: .
CDR3 protein: CASRAGLVGTQYF
CDR3 DNA: TGTGCCAGCCGGGCGGGCCTCGTTGGGACCCAGTACTTC

clone size: .
J gene: TRBJ2-5
V gene: TRBV2
D gene: .
CDR3 protein: CASSEAGSPRETQYF
CDR3 DNA: TGTGCCAGCAGTGAAGCGGGCAGCCCCCGGGAGACCCAGTACTTC

clone size: .
J gene: TRBJ2-3
V gene: TRBV5-1
D gene: .
CDR3 protein: CASSEPTDTQYF
CDR3 DNA: TGCGCCAGCAGTGAACCAACAGATACGCAGTATTTT

clone size: .
J gene: TRBJ1-1
V gene: TRBV5-8
D gene: .
CDR3 protein: CASSPRNTEAFF
CDR3 DNA: TGTGCCAGCAGCCCTAGGAACACTGAAGCTTTCTTT

clone size: .
J gene: TRBJ2-7
V gene: TRBV6-5
D gene: TRBD1
CDR3 protein: CASSYSRDSYEQYF
CDR3 DNA: TGTGCCAGCAGTTACAGCCGGGACAGCTACGAGCAGTACTTC

clone size: .
J gene: TRBJ1-2
V gene: TRBV7-2
D gene: TRBD1
CDR3 protein: CASSLAVLGQGRQIYGYTF
CDR3 DNA: TGTGCCAGCAGCTTAGCCGTGTTGGGACAGGGGCGCCAAATCTATGGCTACACCTTC